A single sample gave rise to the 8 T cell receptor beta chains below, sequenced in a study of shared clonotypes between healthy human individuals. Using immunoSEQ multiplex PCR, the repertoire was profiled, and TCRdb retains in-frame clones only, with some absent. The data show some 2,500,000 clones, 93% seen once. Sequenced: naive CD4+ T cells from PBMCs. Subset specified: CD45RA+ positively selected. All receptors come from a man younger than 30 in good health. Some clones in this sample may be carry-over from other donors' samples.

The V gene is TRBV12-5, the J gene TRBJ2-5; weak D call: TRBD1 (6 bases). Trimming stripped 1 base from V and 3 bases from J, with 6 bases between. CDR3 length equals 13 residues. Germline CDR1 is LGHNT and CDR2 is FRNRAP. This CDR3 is CASGLGTEETQYF. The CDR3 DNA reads TGTGCTAGTGGTTTGGGGACAGAAGAGACCCAGTACTTC.

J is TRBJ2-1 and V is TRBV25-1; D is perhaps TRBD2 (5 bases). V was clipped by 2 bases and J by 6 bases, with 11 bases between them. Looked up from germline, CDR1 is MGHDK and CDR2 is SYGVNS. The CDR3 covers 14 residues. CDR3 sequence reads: CASSEVGGFNEQFF. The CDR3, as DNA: TGTGCCAGCAGTGAAGTGGGCGGGTTCAATGAGCAGTTCTTC.

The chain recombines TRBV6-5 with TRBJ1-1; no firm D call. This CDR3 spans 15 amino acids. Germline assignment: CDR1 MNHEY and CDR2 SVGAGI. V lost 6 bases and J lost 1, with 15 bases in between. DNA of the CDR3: TGTGCCAGCAGCCGACGACGGACGGCGAACACTGAAGCTTTCTTT. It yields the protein CASSRRRTANTEAFF.

The CDR3 DNA reads TGTGCCAGCAGCCTACAGCGGGAAGAGTGGCACAATGAGCAGTTCTTC. Amino acids: CASSLQREEWHNEQFF. The rearrangement links TRBV7-9 to TRBJ2-1; 7 bases are shared with TRBD2. J was trimmed by 5 bases and V by 5 bases; bases with no gene match: 12. The length of the CDR3 is 16 residues. Germline loops: CDR1 SEHNR, CDR2 FQNEAQ (reference sequence).

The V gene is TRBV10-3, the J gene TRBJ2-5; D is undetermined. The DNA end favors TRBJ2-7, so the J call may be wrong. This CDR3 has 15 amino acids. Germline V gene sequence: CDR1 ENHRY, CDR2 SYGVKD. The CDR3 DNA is TGTGCCATCAGTGAAAATGACATCCCCTCCTACGAGCAGTACTTC. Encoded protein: CAISENDIPSYEQYF.

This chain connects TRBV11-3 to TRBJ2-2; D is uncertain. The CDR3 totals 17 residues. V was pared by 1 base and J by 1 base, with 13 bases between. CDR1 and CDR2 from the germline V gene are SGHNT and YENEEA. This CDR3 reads CASSLGGSTGNTGELFF. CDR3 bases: TGTGCCAGCAGCTTAGGAGGATCAACGGGGAACACCGGGGAGCTGTTTTTT.

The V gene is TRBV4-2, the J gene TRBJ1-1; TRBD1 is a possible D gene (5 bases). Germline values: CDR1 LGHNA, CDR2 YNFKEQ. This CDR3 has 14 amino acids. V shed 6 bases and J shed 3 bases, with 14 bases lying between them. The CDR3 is CASRSWGGDTEAFF. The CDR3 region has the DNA TGTGCCAGCAGGTCCTGGGGAGGGGACACTGAAGCTTTCTTT.

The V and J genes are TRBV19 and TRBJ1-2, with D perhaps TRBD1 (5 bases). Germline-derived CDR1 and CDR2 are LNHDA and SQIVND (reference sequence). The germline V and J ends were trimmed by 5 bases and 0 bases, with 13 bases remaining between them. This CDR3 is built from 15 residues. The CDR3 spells CASSPQGGPNYGYTF. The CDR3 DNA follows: TGTGCCAGTAGTCCCCAGGGAGGCCCTAACTATGGCTACACCTTC.